The entry below describes one T cell receptor beta chain. The sample belongs to a study of cytomegalovirus exposure and HLA in healthy donors. Both 60 Vbeta primers and 13 Jbeta primers went into the PCR. This table comes from immunoSEQ multiplex PCR, and its TCRdb copy is limited to in-frame clones, with some not included. The sample lists 150,000 to 200,000 clones; 75% to 85% were seen once. From germline, CDR1 is MGHRA and CDR2 YSYEKL. V lost 5 bases to trimming and J lost 7 bases; unmatched junction nucleotides: 13. This CDR3 spans 15 amino acids. The chain carries TRBV4-1 and TRBJ2-7; TRBD1 agrees at 8 bases. The sequence came from a woman in her 50s in good health and CMV-seronegative. The sequenced sample consisted of PBMCs. The CDR3 DNA reads as TGCGCCAGCAGCGCAACCCGAGACAGGGGTCGGGAGCAGTACTTC. Its protein product is CASSATRDRGREQYF.